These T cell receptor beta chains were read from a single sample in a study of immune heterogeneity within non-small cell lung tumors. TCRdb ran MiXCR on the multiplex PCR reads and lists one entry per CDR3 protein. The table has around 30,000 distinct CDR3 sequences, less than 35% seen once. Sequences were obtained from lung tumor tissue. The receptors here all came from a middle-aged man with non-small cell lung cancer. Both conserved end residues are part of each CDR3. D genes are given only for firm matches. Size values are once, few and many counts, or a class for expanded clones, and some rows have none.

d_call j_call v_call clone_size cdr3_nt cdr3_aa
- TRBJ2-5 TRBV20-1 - TGCAGTGCTCTGGGGCTCAGTGAGACCCAGTACTTC CSALGLSETQYF
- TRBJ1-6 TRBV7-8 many TGTGCCAGCAGCTTCCCGGCTGAAAATTCACCCCTCCACTTT CASSFPAENSPLHF
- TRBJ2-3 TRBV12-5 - TGTGCTAGTGGTGACCCCGTTATCGGAGCGCGCACAGATACGCAGTATTTT CASGDPVIGARTDTQYF
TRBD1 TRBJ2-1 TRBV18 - TGTGCCAGCTCCCCGATGACCGGGACAGGGGGCTGGGAGCAGTTCTTC CASSPMTGTGGWEQFF
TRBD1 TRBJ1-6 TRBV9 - TGTGCCAGCGGGACGTGGGACAGCCTAGCACCCCTCCACTTT CASGTWDSLAPLHF
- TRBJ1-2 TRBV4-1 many TGCGCCAGCAGCCCTCGGACAGATTACTATGGCTACACCTTC CASSPRTDYYGYTF
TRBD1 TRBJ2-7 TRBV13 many TGTGCCAGCACCCGGCGGACAGGGCACCACGAGCAGTACTTC CASTRRTGHHEQYF
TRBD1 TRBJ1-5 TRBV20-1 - TGCAGTGCTCCCCTCTCGGGACAGCGCAGGGAGCCCCAGCATTTT CSAPLSGQRREPQHF
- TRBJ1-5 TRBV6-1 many TGTGCCAGCAGTGAGTCGAGGGCAGGGCGGCAGCCCCAGCATTTT CASSESRAGRQPQHF
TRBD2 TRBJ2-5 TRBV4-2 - TGTGCCAGCAGCCAAGAGCTCACTAGCGGGAGTGAGACCCAGTACTTC CASSQELTSGSETQYF
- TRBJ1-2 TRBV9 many TGTGCCAGCAGCGGGGTTCCGGGAGGCTACACCTTC CASSGVPGGYTF
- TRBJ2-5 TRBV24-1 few TGTGCCACCAGTGATTTGAGGGTCGGGGAGACCCAGTACTTC CATSDLRVGETQYF
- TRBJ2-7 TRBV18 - TGTGCCAGCTCACCATCCCGGGATGAGCAGTACTTC CASSPSRDEQYF
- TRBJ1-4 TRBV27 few TGTGCCAGCAGTTCTCGTTGGACTGCTCGTAATGAAAAACTGTTTTTT CASSSRWTARNEKLFF
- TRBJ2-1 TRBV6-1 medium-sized TGTGCCAGCAGTCCGAGAACTTCCTCCTATGAGCAGTTCTTC CASSPRTSSYEQFF
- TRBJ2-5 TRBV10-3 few TGTGCCATCAGTGGCAGCGGGTTGGAGGCCCAGTACTTC CAISGSGLEAQYF
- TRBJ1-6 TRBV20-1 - TGCAGTGCTACCGGACGGGGAGTCCGAAATTCACCCCTCCACTTT CSATGRGVRNSPLHF
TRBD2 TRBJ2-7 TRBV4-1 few TGCGCCAGCAGCCGCTCTAGCGGGACGTCCTACGAGCAGTACTTC CASSRSSGTSYEQYF
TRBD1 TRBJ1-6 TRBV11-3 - TGTGCCAGCGGCAGACGGGACAGTGAGAATTCACCCCTCCACTTT CASGRRDSENSPLHF
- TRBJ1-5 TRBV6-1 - TGTGCCAGCAGTGATCAGCCCCAGCATTTT CASSDQPQHF
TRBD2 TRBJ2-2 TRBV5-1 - TGCGCCAGCAGACGGGAGGCCGACACCGGGGAGCTGTTTTTT CASRREADTGELFF
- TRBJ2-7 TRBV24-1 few TGTGCCACCAGTGATCCTAACACTAGGGACGAGCAGTACTTC CATSDPNTRDEQYF
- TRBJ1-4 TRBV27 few TGTGCCAGCACTCCCGCCGACGGGGTTGGGGAAAAACTGTTTTTT CASTPADGVGEKLFF
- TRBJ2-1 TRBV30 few TGTGCCTGGATGGGTGGACACTCCTACAATGAGCAGTTCTTC CAWMGGHSYNEQFF
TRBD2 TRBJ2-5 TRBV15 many TGTGCCACCAGGGCGGGACTAGCGGGCGGGGAGACCCAGTACTTC CATRAGLAGGETQYF
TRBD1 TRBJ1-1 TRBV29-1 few TGCAGCGGACAGGGAAATCAAGGGACTGAAGCTTTCTTT CSGQGNQGTEAFF
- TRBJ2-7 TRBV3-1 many TGTGCCAGTTCTCGGGCGACTACCGCCTACGAGCAGTACTTC CASSRATTAYEQYF
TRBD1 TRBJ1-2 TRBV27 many TGTGCCAGCAGCCTCCGACCCTTCGACAGGGGATATGGCTACACCTTC CASSLRPFDRGYGYTF
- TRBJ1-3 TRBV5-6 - TGTGCCAGCAGCTTAGCACCGAGCTCTGGAAACACCATATATTTT CASSLAPSSGNTIYF
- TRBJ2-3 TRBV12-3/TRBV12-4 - TGTGCCACCAGTGGGGATACGCAGTATTTT CATSGDTQYF
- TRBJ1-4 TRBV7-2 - TGTGCCAGCAGCTCGCCTCTTGAGTTTTCTAATGAAAAACTGTTTTTT CASSSPLEFSNEKLFF
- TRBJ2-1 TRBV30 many TGTGCCTGGAGTCCACTAGGGTTCGACAATGAGCAGTTCTTC CAWSPLGFDNEQFF
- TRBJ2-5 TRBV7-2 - TGTGCCAGCAGCTTATCCCGCCCTCAAGGTGCCCAGTACTTC CASSLSRPQGAQYF
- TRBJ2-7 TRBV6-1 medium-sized TGTGCCAGCACCATAAGGAACGAGCAGTACTTC CASTIRNEQYF
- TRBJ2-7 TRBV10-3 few TGTGCCATCAGTGTGTCCGAGCGCTCCTACGAGCAGTACTTC CAISVSERSYEQYF
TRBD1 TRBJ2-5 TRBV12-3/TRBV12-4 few TGTGCCAGCACCGACAGGGTGGTGGAGACCCAGTACTTC CASTDRVVETQYF
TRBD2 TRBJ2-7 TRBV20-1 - TGCAGTGCCCTTAATCTAGCGGGAGGGTGGGAGCAGTACTTC CSALNLAGGWEQYF
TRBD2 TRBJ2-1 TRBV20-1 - TGCAGTGCTAGACAGACTAGCGGGAGGGTTTACAATGAGCAGTTCTTC CSARQTSGRVYNEQFF
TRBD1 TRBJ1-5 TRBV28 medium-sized TGTGCCAGCAGTCCAGGGGGGAGCAATCAGCCCCAGCATTTT CASSPGGSNQPQHF
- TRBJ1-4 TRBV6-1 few TGTGCCAGCTCTCGACAGAATAATGAAAAACTGTTTTTT CASSRQNNEKLFF
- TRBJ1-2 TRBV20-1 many TGCAGTGCTAGATCGACAGATTCCTATGGCTACACCTTC CSARSTDSYGYTF
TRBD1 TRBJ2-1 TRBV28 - TGTGTCAGCAGCAGAGACAGGGGGAGCTCCTACAATGAGCAGTTCTTC CVSSRDRGSSYNEQFF
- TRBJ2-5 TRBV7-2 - TGTGCCAGCAGCTTAGGAAGCGGAGGACCAGAGACCCAGTACTTC CASSLGSGGPETQYF
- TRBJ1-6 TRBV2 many TGTGCCAGCAGTGAAGGGGGGGCCCGGGGGTTTGTTTCACCCCTCCACTTT CASSEGGARGFVSPLHF
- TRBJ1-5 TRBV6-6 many TGTGCCAGCAGTTACTCTTTCGAAGGGAGTCAGCCCCAGCATTTT CASSYSFEGSQPQHF
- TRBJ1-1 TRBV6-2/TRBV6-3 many TGTGCCAGCAACCCTGTCGGACGGACGAACACTGAAGCTTTCTTT CASNPVGRTNTEAFF
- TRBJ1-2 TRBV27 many TGTGCCAGCAGTTTAGCGTCGGTGGGAAACTATGGCTACACCTTC CASSLASVGNYGYTF
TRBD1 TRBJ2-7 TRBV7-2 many TGTGCCAGCAGCTTAGCGGTAACAGGGGTTGCCTACGAGCAGTACTTC CASSLAVTGVAYEQYF
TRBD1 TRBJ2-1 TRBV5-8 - TGTGCCAGCAGCCCGACTCGACAGGGAACCTACAATGAGCAGTTCTTC CASSPTRQGTYNEQFF
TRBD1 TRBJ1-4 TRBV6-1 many TGTGCCAGCAGTCCAGACAGGGGGAGGTATGAAAAACTGTTTTTT CASSPDRGRYEKLFF
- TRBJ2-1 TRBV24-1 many TGTGCCACCAGTGTGGGCGGGATCTCCTACAATGAGCAGTTCTTC CATSVGGISYNEQFF
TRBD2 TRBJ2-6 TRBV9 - TGTGCCAGCAGCCCCCGACTAGCGGGAGCCTCTGGGGCCAACGTCCTGACTTTC CASSPRLAGASGANVLTF
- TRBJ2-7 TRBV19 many TGTGCCAGTATTGGACCAAACGACTACGAGCAGTACTTC CASIGPNDYEQYF